Detailed here is one T cell receptor (beta chain). Its recognized antigen is unknown. No base quality values were provided; no much bigger clone lies one nucleotide off. Peripheral blood CD8+ and CD4+ T cells from healthy donors, Susac syndrome patients and multiple sclerosis patients were profiled by high-throughput TCR beta sequencing. Multiple sclerosis controls were treatment-naive patients with stable or active relapsing-remitting disease fulfilling revised McDonald criteria. Bulk CD8+ and CD4+ T cells were purified by magnetic negative isolation, whereas CD8+ TEMRA cells were enriched by FACS. Blood was collected in EDTA tubes and processed within 24 hours, with PBMCs isolated through density gradient centrifugation. PBMCs destined for TCR sequencing were cryopreserved in liquid nitrogen and later thawed in a 37 °C water bath. Purity of sorted or isolated CD4+, CD8+ and CD8+ TEMRA cells was at least 90%.

This entry comes from a study of CD8 T cells in Susac syndrome (dated by TCRdb to between 2017 and 2020). For the wider study: Whether CD8+ T cell activation and differentiation in Susac syndrome was antigen driven was tested using repertoire sequencing.

What the study reported, not specific to this receptor: The study acknowledged that relatively few individuals were included in the TCR sequencing and HLA analysis.

RNA was extracted with the RNeasy kit and about 0.5 to 1 ug was reverse transcribed using random hexamers. The immunoSEQ multiplex PCR assay, covering 54 Vbeta and 13 Jbeta segments, was used to amplify TCR beta CDR3 regions. PCR amplification bias was corrected by using a synthetic template baseline for primer optimization and computational correction. In the original analysis: Reads were annotated to V, D and J genes according to IMGT and were analyzed with immunoSEQ Analyzer, with only productive sequences retained. Clonality was computed as one minus Shannon entropy normalized by log2 of the number of productive unique sequences. Public and private clones were assessed among the 100 most prevalent clones of each patient and control. Clones were defined as Susac-specific if absent from the healthy and MS cohorts, from around 1,000 published viral clones and from other ImmuneACCESS disease sequences. TCRdb cleaned the public reads at Q25 with fastp, built clones with MiXCR and kept in-frame beta chains. Each entry merges the rows of one CDR3 protein and shows their most common DNA and genes. For this entry, the V and J calls and clone size follow TCRdb and not the study's own pipeline. The sample table lists 150,000 to 200,000 distinct CDR3 sequences, roughly 94% of them with a count of one. The ten largest account for about 0.094% of the sample.

Sequencing used CD4+ T cells from PBMCs. The TCR sequence derives from a human donor with multiple sclerosis.

The nucleotides are TGTGCCATCAGTGCCCTAGCGGGATCCTACGAGCAGTACTTC. Translated, it reads CAISALAGSYEQYF. The chain is made from TRBV10-3 and TRBJ2-7; 9 of the junction bases match TRBD2. V loses 4 bases at its end and J loses 1 base; junction bases beyond the gene matches: 2. Via the germline V gene, CDR1 is ENHRY and CDR2 SYGVKD. Measured from the cysteine to the phenylalanine, the CDR3 is 14 residues long. The retained sequence is limited to the CDR3, 42 bases, with the frame set at the first base.